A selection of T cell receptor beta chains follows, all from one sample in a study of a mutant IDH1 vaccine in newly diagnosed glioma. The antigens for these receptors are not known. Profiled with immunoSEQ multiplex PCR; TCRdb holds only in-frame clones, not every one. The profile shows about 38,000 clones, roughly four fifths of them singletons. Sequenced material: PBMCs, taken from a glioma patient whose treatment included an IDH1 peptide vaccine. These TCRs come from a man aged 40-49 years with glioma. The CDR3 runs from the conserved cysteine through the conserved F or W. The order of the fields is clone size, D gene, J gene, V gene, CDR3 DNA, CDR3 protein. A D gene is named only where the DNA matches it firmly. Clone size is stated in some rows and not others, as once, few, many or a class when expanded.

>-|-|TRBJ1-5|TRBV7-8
TGTGCCAGCAGCTTTCGGATTAGCAATCAGCCCCAGCATTTT
CASSFRISNQPQHF
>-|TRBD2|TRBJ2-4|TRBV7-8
TGTGCCAGCAGCGCCGGGACTAGCGGGAGGGGCATTCAGTACTTC
CASSAGTSGRGIQYF
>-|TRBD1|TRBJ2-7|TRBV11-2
TGTGCCAGCAGCCAGGGGGTTGGTTCGCCCTACGAGCAGTACTTC
CASSQGVGSPYEQYF
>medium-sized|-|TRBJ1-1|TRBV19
TGTGCCAGTAGTATTCTTAGGGGCACTGAAGCTTTCTTT
CASSILRGTEAFF
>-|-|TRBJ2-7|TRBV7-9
TGTGCCAGCAGCTTGGACCCTTCCTACGAGCAGTACTTC
CASSLDPSYEQYF
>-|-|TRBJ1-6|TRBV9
TGTGCCAGCAGCCCCGGGGGGGGCAGAGGGCAAAATTCACCCCTCCACTTT
CASSPGGGRGQNSPLHF
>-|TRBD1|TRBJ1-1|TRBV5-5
TGTGCCAGCAGTTGGGACAGGGGAGCTTTCTTT
CASSWDRGAFF
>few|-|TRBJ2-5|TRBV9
TGTGCCAGCAGCGTATCGGGGGTTAGGGGGCAAGAGACCCAGTACTTC
CASSVSGVRGQETQYF
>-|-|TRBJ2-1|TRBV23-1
TGCGCCAGCAGCCCATGGGTTCCGTTCTTC
CASSPWVPFF
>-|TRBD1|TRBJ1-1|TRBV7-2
TGTGCCAGCAATCCGACAGGGGATGATACTGAAGCTTTCTTT
CASNPTGDDTEAFF
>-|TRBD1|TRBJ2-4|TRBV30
TGTGCCTGGACCGGGACAGGGGGATCTCTAGCCAAAAACATTCAGTACTTC
CAWTGTGGSLAKNIQYF
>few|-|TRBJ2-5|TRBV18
TGTGCCAGCTCCCTTTTGACCGAGGGAGAGACCCAGTACTTC
CASSLLTEGETQYF
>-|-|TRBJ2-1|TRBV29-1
TGCAGCGTTGCCCGGAATCAGCAGTTCTTC
CSVARNQQFF
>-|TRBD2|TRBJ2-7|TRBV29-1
TGCAGCGTTGAAGACAAACTAGCGGGAGGATACGAGCAGTACTTC
CSVEDKLAGGYEQYF
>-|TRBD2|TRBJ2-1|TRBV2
TGTGCCAGCGGGAGGGACTCGCTCTACAATGAGCAGTTCTTC
CASGRDSLYNEQFF
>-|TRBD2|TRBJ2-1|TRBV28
TGTGCCAGCAGTTTCGCGCGGGAGTACAATGAGCAGTTCTTC
CASSFAREYNEQFF
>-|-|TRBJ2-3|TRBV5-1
TGCGCCAGCAGCTTGACAGGGATCAAAGATACGCAGTATTTT
CASSLTGIKDTQYF
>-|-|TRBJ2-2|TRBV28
TGTGCCAGCACCACTGGGGGCTTGCACACCGGGGAGCTGTTTTTT
CASTTGGLHTGELFF
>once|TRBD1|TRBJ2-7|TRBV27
TGTGCCAGCCAGGACAGGGGGTTCCACGAGCAGTACTTC
CASQDRGFHEQYF
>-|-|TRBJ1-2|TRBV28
TGTGCCAGCAGTCTGGGACGGACTAACTATGGCTACACCTTC
CASSLGRTNYGYTF
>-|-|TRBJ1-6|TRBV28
TGTGCCAGCAGCCCCGCTGAGGGGACGGGGTCACCCCTCCACTTT
CASSPAEGTGSPLHF
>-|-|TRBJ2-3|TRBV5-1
TGCGCCAGCAGCTTGGACGGTGGGGGTAGCACAGATACGCAGTATTTT
CASSLDGGGSTDTQYF
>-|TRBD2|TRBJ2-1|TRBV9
TGTGCCAGCAGCGTAATAGCCAGCCGGACTAGACCGGACAATGAGCAGTTCTTC
CASSVIASRTRPDNEQFF
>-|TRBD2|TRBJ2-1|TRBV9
TGTGCCAGCACCATGGGAGGCCGGGAGGAGGGTGAGCAGTTCTTC
CASTMGGREEGEQFF
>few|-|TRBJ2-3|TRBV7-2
TGTGCCAGCAGCCTCGAGGGAAATACGCAGTATTTT
CASSLEGNTQYF
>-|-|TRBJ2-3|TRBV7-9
TGTGCCAGCACCCTGGAGGCAGGGGAAGGGCCAGATACGCAGTATTTT
CASTLEAGEGPDTQYF
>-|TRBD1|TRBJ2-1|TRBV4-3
TGCGCCAGCAGCCAAGAACTATCCGGGACAGGTAACTACAATGAGCAGTTCTTC
CASSQELSGTGNYNEQFF
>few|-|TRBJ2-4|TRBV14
TGTGCCAGCAGCCACGACTTCGGGACATTTCAGTACTTC
CASSHDFGTFQYF
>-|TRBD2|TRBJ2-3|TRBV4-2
TGTGCCAGCAGACGACTAGCGGGGGACACAGATACGCAGTATTTT
CASRRLAGDTDTQYF
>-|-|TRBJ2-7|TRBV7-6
TGTGCCAGCAGCTTAACAAGCTCCTACGAGCAGTACTTC
CASSLTSSYEQYF
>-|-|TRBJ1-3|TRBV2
TGTGCCAGCAGTGTGAGGACGGGGGCGTTTGGAAACACCATATATTTT
CASSVRTGAFGNTIYF
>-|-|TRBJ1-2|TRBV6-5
TGTGCCAGCAGCTGGGACGGCGTTCGCTACACCTTC
CASSWDGVRYTF